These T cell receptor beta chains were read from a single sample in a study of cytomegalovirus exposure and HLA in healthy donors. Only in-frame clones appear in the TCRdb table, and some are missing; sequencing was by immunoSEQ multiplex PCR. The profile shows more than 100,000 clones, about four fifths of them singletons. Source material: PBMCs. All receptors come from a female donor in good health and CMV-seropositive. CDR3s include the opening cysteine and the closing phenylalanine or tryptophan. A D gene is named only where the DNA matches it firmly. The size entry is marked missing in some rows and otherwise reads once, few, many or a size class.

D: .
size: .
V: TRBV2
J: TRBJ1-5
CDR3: CASSQGGRANQPQHF
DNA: TGTGCCAGCAGTCAAGGCGGGAGAGCCAATCAGCCCCAGCATTTT

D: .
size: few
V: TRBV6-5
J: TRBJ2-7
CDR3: CASSYQYEQYF
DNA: TGTGCCAGCAGTTACCAGTACGAGCAGTACTTC

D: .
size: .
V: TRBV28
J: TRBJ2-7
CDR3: CASSLRAPGTERRGEQYF
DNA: TGTGCCAGCAGTTTACGGGCCCCCGGGACAGAGCGACGGGGGGAGCAGTACTTC

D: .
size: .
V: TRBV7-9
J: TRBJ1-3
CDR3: CASSSTGPGNTIYF
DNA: TGTGCCAGCAGCTCTACAGGGCCTGGAAACACCATATATTTT

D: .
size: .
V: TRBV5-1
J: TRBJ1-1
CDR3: CASSINLNTEAFF
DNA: TGCGCCAGCAGCATTAACTTGAACACTGAAGCTTTCTTT

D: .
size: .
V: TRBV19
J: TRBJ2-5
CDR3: CASSIKAAGTQYF
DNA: TGTGCCAGTAGTATAAAGGCAGCAGGGACCCAGTACTTC

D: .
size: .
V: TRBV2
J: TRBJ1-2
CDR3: CASGAGPYGYTF
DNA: TGTGCCAGCGGGGCAGGGCCATATGGCTACACCTTC

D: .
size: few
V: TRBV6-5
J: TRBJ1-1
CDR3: CASSYGLGGRGGEAFF
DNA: TGTGCCAGCAGTTACGGTTTAGGAGGACGCGGTGGGGAAGCTTTCTTT

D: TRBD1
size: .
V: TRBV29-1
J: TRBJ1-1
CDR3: CSVGDRVNTEAFF
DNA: TGCAGCGTTGGGGACAGAGTGAACACTGAAGCTTTCTTT

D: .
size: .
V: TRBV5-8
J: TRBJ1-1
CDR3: CASSLAVYARGAEAFF
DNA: TGTGCCAGCAGCTTGGCCGTATATGCCCGAGGAGCTGAAGCTTTCTTT

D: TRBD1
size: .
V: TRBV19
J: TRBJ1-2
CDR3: CASSSQGATFFYGYTF
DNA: TGTGCCAGTAGTTCACAGGGGGCCACTTTCTTCTATGGCTACACCTTC

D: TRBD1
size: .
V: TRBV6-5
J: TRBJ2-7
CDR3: CASFIDRDHIYEQYF
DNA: TGTGCCAGTTTTATAGACAGGGACCATATCTACGAGCAGTACTTC

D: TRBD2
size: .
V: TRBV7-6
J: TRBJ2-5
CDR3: CASSAGGGLETQYF
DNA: TGTGCCAGCAGCGCCGGGGGGGGGCTAGAGACCCAGTACTTC